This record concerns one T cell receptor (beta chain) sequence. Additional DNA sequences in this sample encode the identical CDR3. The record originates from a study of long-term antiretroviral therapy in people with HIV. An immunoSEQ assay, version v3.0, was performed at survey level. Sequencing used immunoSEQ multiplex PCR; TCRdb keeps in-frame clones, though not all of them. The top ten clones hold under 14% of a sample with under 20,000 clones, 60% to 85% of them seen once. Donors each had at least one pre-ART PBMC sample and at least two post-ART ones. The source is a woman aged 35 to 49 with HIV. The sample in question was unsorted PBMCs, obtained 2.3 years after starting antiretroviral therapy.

The chain's CDR3 is CASSYSAGNTEAFF. The CDR3 region has the DNA TGTGCCAGCAGTTACTCGGCGGGGAACACTGAAGCTTTCTTT. The genes are TRBV6-5 and TRBJ1-1; D is unclear. Per the germline V gene, CDR1 is MNHEY and CDR2 is SVGAGI. V was pared by 0 bases and J by 1 base, with 6 bases between. This CDR3 comprises 14 residues.